The 16 T cell receptor beta chains reported below all come from one sample, sequenced in a study of blood T cell repertoires in COVID-19. Produced via immunoSEQ multiplex PCR; TCRdb's table is partial and in-frame only. This table holds tens of thousands of clones, about 86% found once. Sequencing was done on a sample of peripheral blood. The source of these receptors is a man older than 75 with active or convalescent COVID-19.

The chain recombines TRBV5-1 with TRBJ1-5, with D unclear. The ends were cut back, 2 bases at V and 1 base at J, with 10 bases in the middle. The germline V gene has CDR1 SGHRS and CDR2 YFSETQ. The CDR3 is 15 residues long. The CDR3: CASSLTGGSNQPQHF. Here the CDR3 DNA reads TGCGCCAGCAGCTTAACGGGAGGGAGCAATCAGCCCCAGCATTTT.

V is TRBV11-2 and J is TRBJ2-1; tentative D call: TRBD2 (5 bases). CDR1 SGHAT and CDR2 FQNNGV come from the germline V gene. V was trimmed by 7 bases and J by 10 bases, leaving 14 bases between them. CDR3 size: 12 residues. The chain's CDR3 is CASNGPPGEQFF. For the CDR3, the DNA is TGTGCCAGCAACGGACCCCCGGGGGAGCAGTTCTTC.

This chain connects TRBV5-1 to TRBJ2-1; possible D gene TRBD2, 7 bases. The V gene's germline CDR1 is SGHRS and CDR2 YFSETQ. The CDR3 extends over 16 amino acids. V was pared by 2 bases and J by 5 bases, with 17 bases between. The CDR3 DNA is TGCGCCAGCAGCTTCAGGACTAGGGGGGGAGACAATGAGCAGTTCTTC. Protein: CASSFRTRGGDNEQFF. The entire variable domain, with the rest obtained from reference TRBV5-1 and TRBJ2-1, is as follows: KAGVTQTPRYLIKTRGQQVTLSCSPISGHRSVSWYQQTPGQGLQFLFEYFSETQRNKGNFPGRFSGRQFSNSRSEMNVSTLELGDSALYLCASSFRTRGGDNEQFFGPGTRLTVL.

This chain connects TRBV7-8 to TRBJ2-7; 7 bases match TRBD1. Trimming at V came to 6 bases and at J to 0 bases, leaving 2 bases not matched to a gene. The length of the CDR3 is 13 residues. Germline V lookup: CDR1 SGHVS, CDR2 FQNEAQ. The CDR3, as DNA: TGTGCCAGCAGAGACAGGGTCTCCTACGAGCAGTACTTC. Amino acids: CASRDRVSYEQYF. The whole variable domain, remainder taken from reference TRBV7-8 and TRBJ2-7, is GAGVSQSPRYKVAKRGQDVALRCDPISGHVSLFWYQQALGQGPEFLTYFQNEAQLDKSGLPSDRFFAERPEGSVSTLKIQRTQQEDSAVYLCASRDRVSYEQYFGPGTRLTVT.

This chain uses TRBV2 with TRBJ1-6; D is perhaps TRBD1 (5 bases). Deletions cut 0 bases from V and 7 bases from J, with 16 bases between. Germline assignment: CDR1 SNHLY and CDR2 FYNNEI. The CDR3 spans 17 residues. The CDR3 DNA reads TGTGCCAGCAGTGAAGCCAGATTGGCAGGGTTGAATTCACCCCTCCACTTT. This sequence encodes CASSEARLAGLNSPLHF. The full variable domain, with the rest looked up from reference TRBV2 and TRBJ1-6, is EPEVTQTPSHQVTQMGQEVILRCVPISNHLYFYWYRQILGQKVEFLVSFYNNEISEKSEIFDDQFSVERPDGSNFTLKIRSTKLEDSAMYFCASSEARLAGLNSPLHFGNGTRLTVT.

This clone was observed a handful of times. The V and J genes are TRBV6-1 and TRBJ2-1, with 8 bases fitting TRBD2. J lost 4 bases, V lost 1 base, and 3 bases had no gene match. The CDR3 loop spans 15 amino acids. The germline V gene encodes CDR1 MNHNS and CDR2 SASEGT. As DNA, the CDR3 is TGTGCCAGCAGTGAAGAGGGCGGGGGGTACAATGAGCAGTTCTTC. Translating it yields CASSEEGGGYNEQFF.

This clone came up once. The chain employs TRBV2 and TRBJ1-3; tentative D call: TRBD1 (5 bases). V was clipped by 8 bases and J by 10 bases, with 9 bases between them. Germline V gene sequence: CDR1 SNHLY, CDR2 FYNNEI. There are 10 residues in the CDR3. CDR3 nucleotides: TGTGCCAGCGCCCGGGGGACCATATATTTT. Its translation: CASARGTIYF.

The genes are TRBV7-2 and TRBJ2-7, with 9 nucleotides matching TRBD2. The CDR3 sequence is 14 residues long. Unmatched junction bases numbered 4, after V lost 4 bases and J lost 3 bases. Germline V CDR1 and CDR2: SGHTA, FQGNSA. CDR3 amino acids: CASSSTSGFYEQYF. The CDR3, as DNA: TGTGCCAGCAGCTCGACTAGCGGTTTCTACGAGCAGTACTTC.

This clone was detected once. This chain joins TRBV5-1 and TRBJ1-4; 7 bases agree with TRBD1. Germline V gene data show CDR1 as SGHRS and CDR2 as YFSETQ. V was clipped by 0 bases and J by 3 bases; unmatched bases: 2. The CDR3 totals 15 residues. The chain's CDR3 is CASSLEGTANEKLFF. The CDR3 DNA reads TGCGCCAGCAGCTTGGAGGGGACAGCTAATGAAAAACTGTTTTTT.

This clone was counted only a few times. The junction differs from germline at one of its ends, possibly a read error. J is TRBJ2-7 and V is TRBV14; 7 bases map to TRBD2. The CDR3 has 13 amino acids. The V gene's germline CDR1 is SGHDN and CDR2 FVKESK. The CDR3 reads CASSPPLRGFIEF. CDR3 nucleotides: TGTGCCAGCAGCCCCCCGTTGCGGGGGTTCATCGAATTC.

This chain links TRBV6-5 with TRBJ2-6; D is perhaps TRBD1 (5 bases). Trimming stripped 1 base from V and 2 bases from J, with 6 bases between. The CDR3 runs to 15 residues. Germline CDR1 and CDR2: MNHEY and SVGAGI. The CDR3 protein is CASSYWGTGANVLTF. CDR3 nucleotides: TGTGCCAGCAGTTACTGGGGCACTGGGGCCAACGTCCTGACTTTC.

The chain links TRBV7-9 to TRBJ2-7, with 11 bases fitting TRBD2. V lost 1 base, J lost 2 bases, and 4 bases stayed unmatched. This CDR3 spans 16 amino acids. In germline, CDR1 is SEHNR, CDR2 FQNEAQ (reference sequence). The CDR3 DNA sequence: TGTGCCAGCAGCTTAGGGGGACTAGCGGTAACCTACGAGCAGTACTTC. Residues: CASSLGGLAVTYEQYF.

The V gene is TRBV2, the J gene TRBJ2-2; weak D call: TRBD1 (5 bases). Looked up from germline, CDR1 is SNHLY and CDR2 is FYNNEI. V lost 8 bases, J lost 4 bases, and 17 bases lay in between. CDR3 length: 15 residues. The CDR3 coding sequence is TGTGCCAGCCGTGGGGCAGGGCGTAGCACCGGGGAGCTGTTTTTT. As protein: CASRGAGRSTGELFF.

This sequence joins TRBV2 and TRBJ1-2; D is unresolved. Deletions cut 8 bases from V and 8 bases from J, with 21 bases between. The CDR3 has 14 amino acids. Germline-derived CDR1 and CDR2 are SNHLY and FYNNEI. This chain's CDR3 is CASLNGRSRKGYTF. DNA for the CDR3: TGTGCCAGCCTCAATGGGAGGTCTCGCAAAGGCTACACCTTC.

Comment on this clone: This likely comes from a read error, as the CDR3 has no conserved phenylalanine or tryptophan at its end. It is unclear where the CDR3 begins or ends on the DNA, so no DNA is shown, and the CDR3 is as TCRdb lists it. The chain has TRBV6-4 and TRBJ1-1; TRBD1 was called by the table and not checked on the DNA. Germline assignment: CDR1 MRHNA and CDR2 SNTAGT. Counting both end residues, the CDR3 totals 9 amino acids. The CDR3: CANHSRDRE.

The chain couples TRBV6-6 to TRBJ2-7; 11 bases line up with TRBD2. The CDR3 length is 17 residues. The germline V gene has CDR1 MNHNY and CDR2 SVGAGI (reference sequence). Trimming removed 5 bases from V and 1 base from J; junction bases left unmatched: 10. CDR3 region: CASSRRKTSGASYEQYF. In DNA form, the CDR3 reads TGTGCCAGCAGTCGCCGCAAGACTAGCGGGGCATCCTACGAGCAGTACTTC.